This T cell receptor (beta chain) was recovered during a study of T-cell memory formation after mild COVID-19. Germline lookup yields CDR1 ENHRY and CDR2 SYGVKD. V lost 3 bases to trimming and J lost 1 base, with 16 bases between them. CDR3 length: 17 amino acids. TCRdb reanalysed the 5' RACE reads using MiXCR and keeps one entry per CDR3 protein. The sample lists 450,000 to 650,000 distinct CDR3 sequences; roughly 20% were seen once. This clonotype was picked up a small number of times. The V and J genes are TRBV10-3 and TRBJ1-3; D is undetermined. The TCR sequence derives from an adult woman who had mild COVID-19 (a few samples of this study predate the infection). Cell type and time point are not known. The specimen was PBMCs or a T cell subset sorted from them (not recorded which). The DNA of the CDR3 is TGTGCCATCAGTGATTATGGGAATCTGATTTCTGGAAACACCATATATTTT. Amino acids: CAISDYGNLISGNTIYF.